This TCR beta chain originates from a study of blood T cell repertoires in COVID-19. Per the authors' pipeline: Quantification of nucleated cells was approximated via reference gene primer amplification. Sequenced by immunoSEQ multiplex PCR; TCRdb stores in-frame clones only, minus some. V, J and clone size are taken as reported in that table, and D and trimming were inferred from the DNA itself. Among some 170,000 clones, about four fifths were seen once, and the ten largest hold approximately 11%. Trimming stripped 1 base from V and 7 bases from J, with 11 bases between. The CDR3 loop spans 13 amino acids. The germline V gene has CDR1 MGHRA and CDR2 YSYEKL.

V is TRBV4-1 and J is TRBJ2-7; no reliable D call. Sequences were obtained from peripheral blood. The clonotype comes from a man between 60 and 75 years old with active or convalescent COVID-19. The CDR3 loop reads CASSQGSAVEQYF. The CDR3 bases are TGCGCCAGCAGCCAAGGGAGTGCGGTGGAGCAGTACTTC.